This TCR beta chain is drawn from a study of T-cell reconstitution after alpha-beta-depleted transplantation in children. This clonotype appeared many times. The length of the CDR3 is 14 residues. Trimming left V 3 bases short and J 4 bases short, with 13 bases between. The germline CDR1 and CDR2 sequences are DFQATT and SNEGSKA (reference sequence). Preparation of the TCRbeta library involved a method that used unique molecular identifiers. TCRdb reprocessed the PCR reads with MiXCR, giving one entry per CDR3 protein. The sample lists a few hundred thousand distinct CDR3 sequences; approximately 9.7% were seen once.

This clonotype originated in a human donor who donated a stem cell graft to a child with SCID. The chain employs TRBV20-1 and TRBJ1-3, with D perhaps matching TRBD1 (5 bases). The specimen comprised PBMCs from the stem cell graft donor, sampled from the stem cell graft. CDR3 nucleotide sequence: TGCAGTGCTAGCATGTCGTGGGGCGGAAACACCATATATTTT. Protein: CSASMSWGGNTIYF.